This TCR beta chain is from a study of blood T cells in healthy people across ages. With respect to this clonotype: Antigen: not known.

Every participating donor contributed approximately 10 milliliters of peripheral blood through a draw. No fewer than 5.5 micrograms of total RNA were isolated from every sample. Germline V CDR1 and CDR2: DFQATT, SNEGSKA (reference sequence). This CDR3 region has 16 residues. Trimming removed 5 bases at V and 11 bases at J, with 30 bases between. Through a sample-barcoded 5' primer and a J-beta primer mix, a second PCR was run for roughly 6 to 11 cycles. Using its own MiXCR run on the 5' RACE reads, TCRdb lists one record per CDR3 protein. The table has some 1 million distinct CDR3 sequences, around 45% seen once. The study's findings and limits: PBMCs were not sorted, which prevented a conclusive comparison of naive versus antigen-experienced cells. The study found more naive CD4+ cells and higher diversity in long-lived than aged donors.

This clonotype originated in a woman aged 55-70 years in good health. The gene calls are TRBV20-1 and TRBJ2-5, with D maybe TRBD1 (6 bases). What was sequenced was blood. CDR3 loop: CSAPMTGAISYNEQYF. In DNA form, the CDR3 reads TGCAGTGCTCCCATGACAGGAGCGATATCCTACAATGAGCAGTACTTC.